Below, 31 T cell receptor beta chains from the same sample are listed, as sequenced in a study of response to subunit inactivated influenza vaccine. TCRdb re-called the RT-PCR reads through MiXCR, storing one row per CDR3 protein. The table lists about 500,000 distinct CDR3 sequences, 16% of them singletons. The sample in question was CD4+ T cells sorted from PBMCs, obtained roughly 24 months after vaccination. All receptors come from a man aged 45 to 75 who received an inactivated influenza vaccine.

The chain recombines TRBV12-3 or TRBV12-4 with TRBJ2-1, with D unclear. V was cut by 6 bases and J by 0 bases, with 12 bases left in between. CDR3 length equals 15 residues. This chain's CDR3 is CASRHRGSSYNEQFF. The CDR3 DNA sequence: TGTGCCAGCAGACACCGCGGTTCCTCCTACAATGAGCAGTTCTTC.

V usage is TRBV20-1 and J usage is TRBJ1-2; D gene unclear. Between the trimmed V and J ends, which lost 3 bases and 5 bases, there was a span of 10 bases. This CDR3 has 12 amino acids. Germline V gives CDR1 DFQATT, CDR2 SNEGSKA (reference sequence). The CDR3 DNA reads TGCAGTGCTAGGGAGGGTGGGTATGGCTACACCTTC. Translation: CSAREGGYGYTF.

The CDR3 sequence: CASSFGTSGGTDTQYF. In DNA, the CDR3 is TGCGCCAGCAGCTTCGGGACTAGCGGGGGGACAGATACGCAGTATTTT. The V gene is TRBV5-1, the J gene TRBJ2-3, with 15 bases fitting TRBD2. This CDR3 has 16 amino acids. Germline loops: CDR1 SGHRS, CDR2 YFSETQ. V shed 2 bases and J 3 bases; nucleotides not matched to a gene: 1.

V is TRBV20-1 and J is TRBJ1-4, with 8 bases aligning to TRBD1. V gave up 6 bases and J gave up 7 bases; unmatched junction bases: 7. The germline V gene encodes CDR1 DFQATT and CDR2 SNEGSKA (reference sequence). The CDR3 length is 13 residues. In DNA form, the CDR3 reads TGCAGTGCCCACGACAGGGGAAGTGAAAAACTGTTTTTT. Translating gives CSAHDRGSEKLFF.

A remark on this clonotype: A much larger clone differs by one base, so this may be a read error. The chain has TRBV29-1 and TRBJ2-7; D is uncertain. CDR1 and CDR2 (germline): SQVTM, ANQGSEA. V lost 0 bases and J lost 9, with 12 bases in between. The CDR3 contains 12 residues. CDR3 sequence reads: CSVEDLGSRQYF. The CDR3 DNA sequence: TGCAGCGTTGAAGATCTGGGGTCTCGGCAGTACTTC.

This clonotype appeared a few times. The rearrangement uses TRBV9 and TRBJ2-1; no definite D call. CDR1 and CDR2 (germline): SGDLS, YYNGEE. The CDR3 has 15 amino acids. Trimming took 0 bases from V and 3 from J, leaving 10 bases between them. CDR3 loop: CASSVGEIGYNEQFF. The CDR3 DNA sequence: TGTGCCAGCAGCGTAGGAGAAATTGGCTACAATGAGCAGTTCTTC.

The chain links TRBV7-9 to TRBJ2-1; 8 nucleotides line up with TRBD2. CDR3 size: 14 residues. After removal of 1 base from V and 10 bases from J, the junction contained 6 bases not matched to a gene. The V gene's germline CDR1 is SEHNR and CDR2 FQNEAQ (reference sequence). The CDR3 loop reads CASSLVRAGGEQFF. CDR3 DNA: TGTGCCAGCAGCTTAGTTAGGGCGGGAGGAGAGCAGTTCTTC.

This clonotype was counted between two and nine times. The chain combines TRBV9 with TRBJ2-3; a possible D gene is TRBD2 (7 bases). The CDR3 loop spans 15 amino acids. Germline V gives CDR1 SGDLS, CDR2 YYNGEE. V was cut by 0 bases and J by 1 base, with 9 bases left in between. The CDR3 nucleotides read TGTGCCAGCAGCGTAGCGGGGGGCGGCACAGATACGCAGTATTTT. This gives the protein CASSVAGGGTDTQYF.

This clonotype was recorded many times. The J gene is TRBJ2-3, the V gene TRBV29-1; D gene ambiguous. Deletions cut 7 bases from V and 1 base from J, with 12 bases between. The germline CDR1 and CDR2 sequences are SQVTM and ANQGSEA. There are 13 residues in the CDR3. CDR3 sequence reads: CSATPAGTDTQYF. The DNA of the CDR3 is TGCAGCGCGACACCCGCGGGCACAGATACGCAGTATTTT.

This clonotype was seen more than once but under ten times. The CDR3 DNA reads TGCGCCAGCAGCTTGGGCCAGGGCATCACAGATACGCAGTATTTT. This sequence encodes CASSLGQGITDTQYF. This rearrangement joins TRBV5-1 to TRBJ2-3; D perhaps matches TRBD1 (5 bases). The CDR3 has 15 residues. Germline V lookup: CDR1 SGHRS, CDR2 YFSETQ. V lost 0 bases and J lost 2, with 10 bases in between.

This clonotype was recorded once. The rearrangement links TRBV20-1 to TRBJ2-7, with 8 positions matching TRBD1. The CDR3 is 15 residues long. CDR1 and CDR2 (germline): DFQATT, SNEGSKA (reference sequence). The V gene end was trimmed by 0 bases and the J gene end by 6 bases; junction bases not matched to a gene: 10. The CDR3 spells CSARDLGRGRVEQYF. CDR3 nucleotides: TGCAGTGCTAGAGATCTGGGCAGGGGGCGCGTCGAGCAGTACTTC.

The rearrangement joins TRBV2 to TRBJ1-1; no clear D. The germline V and J ends were trimmed by 4 bases and 5 bases, with 14 bases remaining between them. The CDR3 is 14 amino acids. The germline V gene has CDR1 SNHLY and CDR2 FYNNEI. CDR3 protein: CASSGEGRGTEAFF. The CDR3 nucleotides are TGTGCCAGCAGTGGGGAAGGTCGAGGTACTGAAGCTTTCTTT.

This clonotype was counted only a few times. The V call is TRBV24-1, the J call TRBJ2-2, with a tentative D call TRBD2 (6 bases). V lost 10 bases and J lost 0, with 11 bases in between. Germline CDR1 reads KGHDR; CDR2 reads SFDVKD. The CDR3 covers 14 residues. The CDR3 DNA sequence: TGTGCCACAAGTTGGGGGGCGAACACCGGGGAGCTGTTTTTT. Its translation is CATSWGANTGELFF.

This clonotype was counted a few times. V and J are TRBV20-1 and TRBJ2-3; D unclear. Trimming took off 3 bases at V and 3 bases at J, with 4 bases between the two ends. CDR3 length equals 11 residues. Germline V gene data show CDR1 as DFQATT and CDR2 as SNEGSKA (reference sequence). CDR3 DNA sequence: TGCAGTGCTAGTCGGACAGATACGCAGTATTTT. This gives the protein CSASRTDTQYF.

The J gene is TRBJ1-1, the V gene TRBV10-3; D remains ambiguous. Looked up from germline, CDR1 is ENHRY and CDR2 is SYGVKD. This CDR3 spans 13 amino acids. V lost 7 bases and J 1 base, leaving 10 bases between the germline ends. The CDR3 loop reads CAIMVTQNTEAFF. The CDR3 coding sequence is TGTGCCATCATGGTTACCCAGAACACTGAAGCTTTCTTT.

This clonotype was seen a handful of times. The chain recombines TRBV10-3 with TRBJ2-7; D is perhaps TRBD1 or TRBD2 (5 bases each). The CDR3 totals 13 residues. With 8 bases removed from V and 6 bases from J, the gap between germline ends came to 17 bases. Germline V gene data show CDR1 as ENHRY and CDR2 as SYGVKD. CDR3 nucleotides: TGTGCCATCGGGGACCTTTTGGGCGGCGAGCAGTACTTC. Its protein is CAIGDLLGGEQYF.

This clonotype was seen a handful of times. This rearrangement joins TRBV20-1 to TRBJ1-1; 9 bases are a match to TRBD1. The germline V gene has CDR1 DFQATT and CDR2 SNEGSKA (reference sequence). There are 15 residues in the CDR3. Trimming cost V 2 bases and J 5 bases; bases outside gene matches: 9. Here the CDR3 DNA reads TGCAGTGCTAGACCTGAGACAGGGGGGAGGACTGAAGCTTTCTTT. It is translated as CSARPETGGRTEAFF.

This clonotype has a handful of counts. The genes are TRBV3-1 and TRBJ1-1; D unclear. The germline V gene has CDR1 LGHDT and CDR2 YNNKEL (reference sequence). The ends were cut back, 2 bases at V and 1 base at J, with 11 bases in the middle. This CDR3 is 15 amino acids long. CDR3 DNA sequence: TGTGCCAGCAGCCAACGGGTCGCAGGGAACACTGAAGCTTTCTTT. It translates to CASSQRVAGNTEAFF.

The V and J genes are TRBV7-8 and TRBJ2-3; TRBD1 agrees at 8 bases. From germline, CDR1 is SGHVS and CDR2 FQNEAQ. V lost 2 bases, J lost 5 bases, and 6 bases stayed unmatched. The CDR3 sequence is 15 residues long. The CDR3 sequence: CASSLNGQGVDTQYF. The CDR3 DNA reads as TGTGCCAGCAGCTTAAACGGACAGGGAGTAGATACGCAGTATTTT. The entire variable domain, with the rest obtained from reference TRBV7-8 and TRBJ2-3, is as follows: GAGVSQSPRYKVAKRGQDVALRCDPISGHVSLFWYQQALGQGPEFLTYFQNEAQLDKSGLPSDRFFAERPEGSVSTLKIQRTQQEDSAVYLCASSLNGQGVDTQYFGPGTRLTVL.

This clonotype has more than one count but fewer than ten. This rearrangement joins TRBV7-6 to TRBJ2-1; tentative D call: TRBD2 (6 bases). Trimming shortened V by 5 bases and J by 0 bases, and 17 bases separated the two germline ends. This CDR3 has 17 residues. CDR1 and CDR2 (germline): SGHVS, FNYEAQ. The CDR3 DNA follows: TGTGCCAGCAGCAAAAGACTAGTGTTGAGCTCCTACAATGAGCAGTTCTTC. Its translation: CASSKRLVLSSYNEQFF. The entire variable domain, with the rest obtained from reference TRBV7-6 and TRBJ2-1, is as follows: GAGVSQSPRYKVTKRGQDVALRCDPISGHVSLYWYRQALGQGPEFLTYFNYEAQQDKSGLPNDRFSAERPEGSISTLTIQRTEQRDSAMYRCASSKRLVLSSYNEQFFGPGTRLTVL.

The CDR3 DNA sequence: TGTGCCAGCAGTGAAAACAGGGGGCGTATCCAAGAGACCCAGTACTTC. Translating it yields CASSENRGRIQETQYF. V is TRBV6-1 and J is TRBJ2-5; 9 nucleotides align to TRBD1. The CDR3 length is 16 residues. J gave up 1 base and V 2 bases, and 5 bases lay outside the gene matches. Germline V CDR1 and CDR2: MNHNS, SASEGT.

This clonotype was found a few times. This chain connects TRBV6-5 to TRBJ1-1; no reliable D call. The germline V gene encodes CDR1 MNHEY and CDR2 SVGAGI. The CDR3 is 15 residues long. Trimming shortened V by 2 bases and J by 6 bases, and 16 bases separated the two germline ends. CDR3 protein: CASSYTRKTRPEAFF. The CDR3 bases are TGTGCCAGCAGTTACACCAGGAAGACTAGACCTGAAGCTTTCTTT.

This clonotype was detected a few times. This chain links TRBV20-1 with TRBJ2-3; 8 bases agree with TRBD2. The CDR3 spans 14 residues. Germline-derived CDR1 and CDR2 are DFQATT and SNEGSKA (reference sequence). The V gene end was trimmed by 4 bases and the J gene end by 3 bases; junction bases not matched to a gene: 6. The CDR3 coding sequence is TGCAGTGCTACCCCTGGCGGGAGGACAGATACGCAGTATTTT. This codes for CSATPGGRTDTQYF.

This clonotype was seen a few times. The chain is built from TRBV7-8 and TRBJ2-5; maybe TRBD1 (7 bases). Germline V gene data show CDR1 as SGHVS and CDR2 as FQNEAQ. The CDR3 is 14 amino acids. Deletions cut 10 bases from V and 3 bases from J, with 18 bases between. CDR3 in amino acids: CAIEGGTVKETQYF. CDR3 coding DNA: TGTGCCATTGAGGGCGGGACAGTGAAAGAGACCCAGTACTTC.

This clonotype was recorded many times. The J gene is TRBJ2-1, the V gene TRBV7-9; no reliable D call. The germline gives CDR1 SEHNR, CDR2 FQNEAQ (reference sequence). The length of the CDR3 is 12 residues. V was shortened by 5 bases and J by 5 bases, with 7 bases between the two germline ends. The CDR3 spells CASSELNNEQFF. In nucleotides, the CDR3 is TGTGCCAGCAGCGAATTGAACAATGAGCAGTTCTTC.

Only a few counts were recorded for this clonotype. V and J are TRBV9 and TRBJ2-2; 8 positions match TRBD1. Germline CDR1 SGDLS, CDR2 YYNGEE. Trimming cost V 2 bases and J 10 bases; bases outside gene matches: 10. This CDR3 is built from 15 residues. The DNA of the CDR3 is TGTGCCAGCAGCGTCTCGGGACAGGTCGCATCGGAGCTGTTTTTT. As protein: CASSVSGQVASELFF.

The V gene is TRBV21-1, the J gene TRBJ2-1. TRBV21-1 is classified as a pseudogene. The CDR3 totals 12 residues. The CDR3 protein is CASSKVYVEQFF. CDR3 nucleotides: TGTGCCAGCAGCAAAGTCTACGTTGAGCAGTTCTTC.

The rearrangement joins TRBV12-3 or TRBV12-4 to TRBJ2-1; 8 nucleotides line up with TRBD2. There are 14 residues in the CDR3. With V trimmed by 5 bases and J by 8 bases, 8 bases remained unmatched. In DNA, the CDR3 is TGTGCCAGCAGTGCGGGACTAGTAATTTATGAGCAGTTCTTC. It is translated as CASSAGLVIYEQFF.

This clonotype was seen at least ten times. The V gene is TRBV7-8, the J gene TRBJ2-3, with unresolved D. The CDR3 is 14 residues long. CDR1 and CDR2 (germline): SGHVS, FQNEAQ. Trimming removed 5 bases at V and 2 bases at J, with 11 bases between. CDR3 loop: CASSPQQDTDTQYF. The CDR3 coding sequence is TGTGCCAGCAGCCCCCAGCAGGACACAGATACGCAGTATTTT.

This clonotype was observed at least ten times. The rearrangement links TRBV20-1 to TRBJ1-5; 7 nucleotides align to TRBD1. J lost 5 bases, V lost 2 bases, and 6 bases had no gene match. The CDR3 loop spans 14 amino acids. In germline, CDR1 is DFQATT, CDR2 SNEGSKA (reference sequence). CDR3 coding DNA: TGCAGTGCTAGAACTAAGGGACAGCATCAGCCCCAGCATTTT. Amino acid sequence: CSARTKGQHQPQHF.

The chain employs TRBV24-1 and TRBJ2-1; D gene uncertain. The CDR3 extends over 13 amino acids. CDR1 KGHDR and CDR2 SFDVKD come from the germline V gene. V dropped 4 bases and J dropped 10 bases, with 13 bases sitting between them. CDR3 sequence (DNA): TGTGCCACCAGTGACCCTAACGGGCGGGAGCAGTTCTTC. Its translation: CATSDPNGREQFF.